This T cell receptor beta chain was sequenced during a study of T-cell reconstitution after alpha-beta-depleted transplantation in children. CDR3 length equals 14 residues. V shed 4 bases, J shed 2 bases, and the junction held 5 bases outside the gene matches. TCRbeta library preparation incorporated unique molecular identifiers. TCRdb re-analysed the PCR reads in MiXCR, keeping a single row per CDR3 protein. The table includes nearly 550,000 distinct CDR3 sequences, around 18% detected once. This clonotype was seen repeatedly, ten times or more. The TCR originated in a human donor who donated a stem cell graft to a child with acute lymphoblastic leukemia. Specimen: PBMCs from the stem cell graft donor, collected from the stem cell graft. V usage is TRBV12-3 or TRBV12-4 and J usage is TRBJ2-7, with 7 nucleotides matching TRBD1. The CDR3 spells CASSSYRGTYEQYF. CDR3 sequence (DNA): TGTGCCAGCAGTTCTTACAGGGGAACCTACGAGCAGTACTTC.